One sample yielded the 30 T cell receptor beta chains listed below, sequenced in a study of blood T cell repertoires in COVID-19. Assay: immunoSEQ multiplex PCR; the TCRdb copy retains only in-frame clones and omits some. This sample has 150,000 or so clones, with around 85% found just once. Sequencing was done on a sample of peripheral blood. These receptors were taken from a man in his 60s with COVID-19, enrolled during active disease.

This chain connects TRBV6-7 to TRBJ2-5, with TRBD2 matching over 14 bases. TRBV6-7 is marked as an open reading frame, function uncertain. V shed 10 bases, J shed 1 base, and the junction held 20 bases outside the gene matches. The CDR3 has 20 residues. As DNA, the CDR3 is TGTGCCACCCGGGATCTACCCAGGGGGACTAGCGGGGGTCCCCAAGAGACCCAGTACTTC. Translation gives CATRDLPRGTSGGPQETQYF.

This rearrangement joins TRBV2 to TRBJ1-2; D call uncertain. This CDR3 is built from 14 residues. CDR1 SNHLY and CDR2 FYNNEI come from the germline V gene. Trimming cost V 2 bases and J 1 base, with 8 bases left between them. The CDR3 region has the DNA TGTGCCAGCAGTGAAAGTTTGAGTAACTATGGCTACACCTTC. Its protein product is CASSESLSNYGYTF.

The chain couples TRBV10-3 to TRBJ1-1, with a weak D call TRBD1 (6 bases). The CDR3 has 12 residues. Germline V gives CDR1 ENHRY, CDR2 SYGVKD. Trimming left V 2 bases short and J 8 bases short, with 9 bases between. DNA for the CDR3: TGTGCCATCAGTGAGGGACAGTTCGAAGCTTTCTTT. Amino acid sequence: CAISEGQFEAFF.

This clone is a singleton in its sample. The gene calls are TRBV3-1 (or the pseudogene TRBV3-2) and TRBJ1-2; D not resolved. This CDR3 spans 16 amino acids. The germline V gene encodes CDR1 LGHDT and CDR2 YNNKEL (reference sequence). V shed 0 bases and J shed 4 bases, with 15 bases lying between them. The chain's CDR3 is CASSQDPRNELYGYTF. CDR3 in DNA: TGTGCCAGCAGCCAAGATCCGAGAAACGAGCTCTATGGCTACACCTTC.

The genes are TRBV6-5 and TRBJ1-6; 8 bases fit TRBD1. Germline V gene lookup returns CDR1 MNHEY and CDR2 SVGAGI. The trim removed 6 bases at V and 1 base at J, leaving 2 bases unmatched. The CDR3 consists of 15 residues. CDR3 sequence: CASSRQGSYNSPLHF. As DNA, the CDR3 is TGTGCCAGCAGCCGACAGGGGTCCTATAATTCACCCCTCCACTTT.

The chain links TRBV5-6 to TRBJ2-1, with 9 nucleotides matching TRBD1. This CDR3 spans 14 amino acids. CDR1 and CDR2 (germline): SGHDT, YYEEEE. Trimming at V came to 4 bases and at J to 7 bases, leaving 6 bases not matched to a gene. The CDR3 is CASSGTGRGNEQFF. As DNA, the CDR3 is TGTGCCAGCAGCGGGACAGGGCGCGGTAATGAGCAGTTCTTC.

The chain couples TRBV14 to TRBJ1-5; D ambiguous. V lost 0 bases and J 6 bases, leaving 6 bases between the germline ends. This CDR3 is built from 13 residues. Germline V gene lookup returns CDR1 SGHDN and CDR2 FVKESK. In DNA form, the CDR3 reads TGTGCCAGCAGCCAAGAGACGGGTCAGCCCCAGCATTTT. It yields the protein CASSQETGQPQHF. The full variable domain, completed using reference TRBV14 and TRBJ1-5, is EAGVTQFPSHSVIEKGQTVTLRCDPISGHDNLYWYRRVMGKEIKFLLHFVKESKQDESGMPNNRFLAERTGGTYSTLKVQPAELEDSGVYFCASSQETGQPQHFGDGTRLSIL.

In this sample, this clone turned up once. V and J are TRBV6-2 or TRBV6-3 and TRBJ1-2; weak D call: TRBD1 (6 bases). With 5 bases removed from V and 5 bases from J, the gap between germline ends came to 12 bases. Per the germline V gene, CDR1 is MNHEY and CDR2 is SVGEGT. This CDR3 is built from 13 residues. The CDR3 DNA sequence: TGTGCCAGCAGTCACCAACAGGGTTATGGCTACACCTTC. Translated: CASSHQQGYGYTF.

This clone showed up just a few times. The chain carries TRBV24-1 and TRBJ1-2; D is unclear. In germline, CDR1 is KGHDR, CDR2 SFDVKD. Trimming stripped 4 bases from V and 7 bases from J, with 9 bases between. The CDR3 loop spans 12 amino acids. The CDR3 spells CATSEPRGGYTF. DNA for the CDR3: TGTGCCACCAGTGAACCTCGGGGTGGCTACACCTTC.

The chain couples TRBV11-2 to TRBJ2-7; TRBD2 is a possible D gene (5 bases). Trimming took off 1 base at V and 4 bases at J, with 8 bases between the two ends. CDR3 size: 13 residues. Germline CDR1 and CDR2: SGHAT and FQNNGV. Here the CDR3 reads CASSLVSGYEQYF. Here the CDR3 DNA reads TGTGCCAGCAGCTTAGTTTCGGGGTACGAGCAGTACTTC. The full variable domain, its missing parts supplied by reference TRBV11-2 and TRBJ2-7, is EAGVAQSPRYKIIEKRQSVAFWCNPISGHATLYWYQQILGQGPKLLIQFQNNGVVDDSQLPKDRFSAERLKGVDSTLKIQPAKLEDSAVYLCASSLVSGYEQYFGPGTRLTVT.

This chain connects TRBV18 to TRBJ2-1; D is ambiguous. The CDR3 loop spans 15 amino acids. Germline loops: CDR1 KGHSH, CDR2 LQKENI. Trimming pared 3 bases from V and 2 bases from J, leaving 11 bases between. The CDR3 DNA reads TGTGCCAGCTCACCGGGCCTAACGACCTACAATGAGCAGTTCTTC. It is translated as CASSPGLTTYNEQFF.

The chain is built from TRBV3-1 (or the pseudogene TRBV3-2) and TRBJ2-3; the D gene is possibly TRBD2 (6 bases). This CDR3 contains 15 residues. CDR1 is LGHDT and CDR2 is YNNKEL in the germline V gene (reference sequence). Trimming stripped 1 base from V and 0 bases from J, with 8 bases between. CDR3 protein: CASSQVSGSTDTQYF. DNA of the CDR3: TGTGCCAGCAGCCAAGTTAGCGGTAGCACAGATACGCAGTATTTT.

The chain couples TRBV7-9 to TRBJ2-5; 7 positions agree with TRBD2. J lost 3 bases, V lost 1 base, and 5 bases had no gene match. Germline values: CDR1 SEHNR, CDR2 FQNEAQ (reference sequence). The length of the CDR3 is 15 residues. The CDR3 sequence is CASSLDAGEKETQYF. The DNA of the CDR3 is TGTGCCAGCAGCTTAGACGCGGGAGAGAAAGAGACCCAGTACTTC.

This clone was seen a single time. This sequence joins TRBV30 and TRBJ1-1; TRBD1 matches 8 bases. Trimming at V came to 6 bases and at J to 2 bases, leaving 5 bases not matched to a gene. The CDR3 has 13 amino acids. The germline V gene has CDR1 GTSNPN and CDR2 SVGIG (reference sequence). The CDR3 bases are TGTGCCTGTGGGGACAGGTTTAACACTGAAGCTTTCTTT. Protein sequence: CACGDRFNTEAFF.

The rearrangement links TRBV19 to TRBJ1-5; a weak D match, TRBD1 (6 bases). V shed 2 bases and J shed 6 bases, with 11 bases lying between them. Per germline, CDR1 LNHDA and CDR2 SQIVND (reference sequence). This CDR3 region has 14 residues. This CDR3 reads CASSIKTGFQPQHF. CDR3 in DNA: TGTGCCAGTAGTATAAAAACAGGGTTTCAGCCCCAGCATTTT.

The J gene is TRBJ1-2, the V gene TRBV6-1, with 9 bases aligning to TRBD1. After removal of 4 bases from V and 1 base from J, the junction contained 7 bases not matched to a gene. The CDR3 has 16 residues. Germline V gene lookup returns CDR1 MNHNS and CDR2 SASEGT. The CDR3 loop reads CASSAPPGQGNYGYTF. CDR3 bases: TGTGCCAGCAGTGCACCGCCGGGACAGGGTAACTATGGCTACACCTTC.

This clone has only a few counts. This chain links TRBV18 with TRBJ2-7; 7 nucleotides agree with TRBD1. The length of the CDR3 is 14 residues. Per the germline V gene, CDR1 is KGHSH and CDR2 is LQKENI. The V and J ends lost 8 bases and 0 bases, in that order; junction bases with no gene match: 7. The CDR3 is CASGGEGASYEQYF. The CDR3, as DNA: TGTGCCAGCGGAGGCGAGGGGGCCTCCTACGAGCAGTACTTC. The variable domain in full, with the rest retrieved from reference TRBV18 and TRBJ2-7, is NAGVMQNPRHLVRRRGQEARLRCSPMKGHSHVYWYRQLPEEGLKFMVYLQKENIIDESGMPKERFSAEFPKEGPSILRIQQVVRGDSAAYFCASGGEGASYEQYFGPGTRLTVT.

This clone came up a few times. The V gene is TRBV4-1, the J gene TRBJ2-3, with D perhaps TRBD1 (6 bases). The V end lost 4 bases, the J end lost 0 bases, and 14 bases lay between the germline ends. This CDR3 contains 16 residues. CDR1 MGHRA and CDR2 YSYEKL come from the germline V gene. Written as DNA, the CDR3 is TGCGCCAGCAGCCGCCGGAGTGGGGGCAGCACAGATACGCAGTATTTT. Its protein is CASSRRSGGSTDTQYF.

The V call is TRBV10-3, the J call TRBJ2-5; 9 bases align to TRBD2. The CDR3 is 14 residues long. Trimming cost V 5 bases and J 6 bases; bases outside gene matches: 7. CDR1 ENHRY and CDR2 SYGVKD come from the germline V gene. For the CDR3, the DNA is TGTGCCATCAGTACCGGGACTAGCTGGAAGACCCAGTACTTC. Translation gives CAISTGTSWKTQYF.

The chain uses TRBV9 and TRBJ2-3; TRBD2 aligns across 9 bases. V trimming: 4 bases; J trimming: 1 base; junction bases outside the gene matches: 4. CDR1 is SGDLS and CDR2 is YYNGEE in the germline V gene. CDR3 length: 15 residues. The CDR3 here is CASSPAGGRTDTQYF. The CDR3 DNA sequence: TGTGCCAGCAGCCCAGCGGGGGGCCGCACAGATACGCAGTATTTT. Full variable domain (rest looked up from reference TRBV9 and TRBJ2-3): DSGVTQTPKHLITATGQRVTLRCSPRSGDLSVYWYQQSLDQGLQFLIQYYNGEERAKGNILERFSAQQFPDLHSELNLSSLELGDSALYFCASSPAGGRTDTQYFGPGTRLTVL.

The CDR3 coding sequence is TGTGCCAGCAGCGGTGACAGGGGGCCCAGGAGAGGCACTGAAGCTTTCTTT. As protein: CASSGDRGPRRGTEAFF. This rearrangement joins TRBV9 to TRBJ1-1; TRBD1 aligns across 10 bases. The V and J ends lost 3 bases and 4 bases, in that order; junction bases with no gene match: 12. This CDR3 contains 17 residues. CDR1 SGDLS and CDR2 YYNGEE come from the germline V gene.

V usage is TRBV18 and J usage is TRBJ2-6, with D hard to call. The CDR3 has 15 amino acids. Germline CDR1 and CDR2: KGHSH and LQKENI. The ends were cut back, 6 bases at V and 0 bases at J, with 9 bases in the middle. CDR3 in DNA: TGTGCCAGCTCGGATTACTACTCTGGGGCCAACGTCCTGACTTTC. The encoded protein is CASSDYYSGANVLTF.

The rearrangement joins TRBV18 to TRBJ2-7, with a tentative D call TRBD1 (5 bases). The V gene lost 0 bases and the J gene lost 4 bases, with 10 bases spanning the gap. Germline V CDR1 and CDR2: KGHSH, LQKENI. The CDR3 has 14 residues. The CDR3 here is CASSPPGAPYEQYF. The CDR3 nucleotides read TGTGCCAGCTCACCACCTGGGGCGCCTTACGAGCAGTACTTC.

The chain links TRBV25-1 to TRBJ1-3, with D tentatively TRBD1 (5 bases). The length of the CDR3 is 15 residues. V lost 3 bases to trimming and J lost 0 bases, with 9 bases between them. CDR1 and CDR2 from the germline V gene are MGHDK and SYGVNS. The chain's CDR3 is CASSETVLSGNTIYF. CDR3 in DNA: TGTGCCAGCAGTGAGACAGTCCTCTCTGGAAACACCATATATTTT.

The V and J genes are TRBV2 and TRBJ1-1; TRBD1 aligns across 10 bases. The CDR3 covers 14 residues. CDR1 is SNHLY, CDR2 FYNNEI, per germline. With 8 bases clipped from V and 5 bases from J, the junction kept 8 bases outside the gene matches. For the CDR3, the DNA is TGTGCCAGCGGCCGGGACAGGGGCCGTACTGAAGCTTTCTTT. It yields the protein CASGRDRGRTEAFF.

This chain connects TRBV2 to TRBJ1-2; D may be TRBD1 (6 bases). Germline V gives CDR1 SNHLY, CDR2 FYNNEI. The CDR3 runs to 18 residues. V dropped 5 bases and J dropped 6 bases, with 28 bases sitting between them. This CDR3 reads CASSYTDRKRNLRDGYTF. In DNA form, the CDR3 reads TGTGCCAGCAGTTATACGGACAGAAAAAGGAATCTGCGAGATGGCTACACCTTC.

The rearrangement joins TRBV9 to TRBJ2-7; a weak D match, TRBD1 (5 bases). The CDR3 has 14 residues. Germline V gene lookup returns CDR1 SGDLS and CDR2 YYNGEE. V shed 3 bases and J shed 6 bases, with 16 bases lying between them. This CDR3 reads CASSEGPRGGEQYF. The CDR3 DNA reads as TGTGCCAGCAGCGAGGGCCCTAGGGGCGGCGAGCAGTACTTC. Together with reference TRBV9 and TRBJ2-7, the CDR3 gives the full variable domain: DSGVTQTPKHLITATGQRVTLRCSPRSGDLSVYWYQQSLDQGLQFLIQYYNGEERAKGNILERFSAQQFPDLHSELNLSSLELGDSALYFCASSEGPRGGEQYFGPGTRLTVT.

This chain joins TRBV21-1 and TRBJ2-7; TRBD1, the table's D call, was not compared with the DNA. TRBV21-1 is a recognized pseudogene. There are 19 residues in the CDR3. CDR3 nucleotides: TGTGCCAGCAGCAGGCGGACACACGGAACCGATCCCGTAACCTACGAGCAGTACTTC. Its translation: CASSRRTHGTDPVTYEQYF.

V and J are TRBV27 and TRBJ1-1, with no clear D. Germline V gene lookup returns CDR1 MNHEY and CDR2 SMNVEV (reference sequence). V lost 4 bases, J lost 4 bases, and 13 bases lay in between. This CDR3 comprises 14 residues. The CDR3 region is CASSSPTESTEAFF. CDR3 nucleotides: TGTGCCAGCAGTTCCCCGACGGAGAGCACTGAAGCTTTCTTT.

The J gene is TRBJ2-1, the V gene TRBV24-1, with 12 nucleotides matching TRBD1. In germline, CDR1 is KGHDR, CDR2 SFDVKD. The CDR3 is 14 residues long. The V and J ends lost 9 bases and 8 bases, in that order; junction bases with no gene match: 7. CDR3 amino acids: CATRGTGGLDEQFF. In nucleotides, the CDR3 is TGTGCCACCCGGGGGACAGGGGGCTTGGATGAGCAGTTCTTC.